The clone carrying this T cell receptor (beta chain) was detected only once. Within the sample, other DNA sequences also encode this same CDR3. TCRdb's copy holds only in-frame clones and misses some; the assay was immunoSEQ multiplex PCR. The table shows some 71,000 clones, with around four fifths occurring only once. The entry originates in a study of PD-L1 blockade in urothelial cancer. At the level of the study: Blood was subjected to analysis at 3 weeks (second dose) and 6 weeks following treatment start. Median blood clonality was around 0.086, with about 86,000 unique TCRs.

The germline gives CDR1 GTSNPN, CDR2 SVGIG (reference sequence). V gave up 1 base and J gave up 4 bases; unmatched junction bases: 1. The CDR3 is 13 amino acids. Regarding time point: pretreatment peripheral blood. The receptor's source is a man aged 40-50 years with urothelial cancer. This chain joins TRBV30 and TRBJ1-5, with 7 bases matching TRBD1. Sequencing was performed on PBMCs, taken around atezolizumab (anti-PD-L1) treatment. This chain's CDR3 is CAWSAGGNQPQHF. DNA for the CDR3: TGTGCCTGGAGTGCAGGGGGGAATCAGCCCCAGCATTTT.